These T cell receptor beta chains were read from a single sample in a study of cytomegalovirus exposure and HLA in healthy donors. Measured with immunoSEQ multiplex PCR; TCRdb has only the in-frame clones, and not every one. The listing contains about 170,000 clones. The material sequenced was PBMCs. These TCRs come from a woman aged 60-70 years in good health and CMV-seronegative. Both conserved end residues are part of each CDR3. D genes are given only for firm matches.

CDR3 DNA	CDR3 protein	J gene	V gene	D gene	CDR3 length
TGCGCCAGCAGTCCCACGGGAGGATCGAACGAGCAGTACTTC	CASSPTGGSNEQYF	TRBJ2-7	TRBV10-2	TRBD2	14
TGTGCCAGCAGGACTAGCGGGATAAAGCAGTACTTC	CASRTSGIKQYF	TRBJ2-7	TRBV6-1	TRBD2	12
TGTGCCAGCATCTTGACAGGGCTGAGTTCTGGAAACACCATATATTTT	CASILTGLSSGNTIYF	TRBJ1-3	TRBV7-9	TRBD1	16
TGTGCCAGCAGTGAGTCTAAGACCCAGTACTTC	CASSESKTQYF	TRBJ2-5	TRBV6-1	.	11
TGTGCCTGGGGATACAGGGAAAACACTGAAGCTTTCTTT	CAWGYRENTEAFF	TRBJ1-1	TRBV30	.	13
TGTGCCAGCTCACTCGAAACAGAACAGCCCCAGCATTTT	CASSLETEQPQHF	TRBJ1-5	TRBV18	.	13
TGCGCCAGCAGCTTGGGACTAGCGGGGGGGGTGACAGATACGCAGTATTTT	CASSLGLAGGVTDTQYF	TRBJ2-3	TRBV5-1	TRBD2	17
TGTGCCAGCCTTCCTCAGGGGGCGCCCGAAGAGACCCAGTACTTC	CASLPQGAPEETQYF	TRBJ2-5	TRBV2	TRBD1	15
TGTGCCAGCAGCAGGGAGACAGGGAACACTGAAGCTTTCTTT	CASSRETGNTEAFF	TRBJ1-1	TRBV9	.	14
TGTGCCATCAGTGACCAAACAGGGGGGCCGGACGAGAACACTGAAGCTTTCTTT	CAISDQTGGPDENTEAFF	TRBJ1-1	TRBV10-3	TRBD1	18
TGTGCCAGCAGTGACTCGGGACTAGCCGGCGATGAGCAGTTCTTC	CASSDSGLAGDEQFF	TRBJ2-1	TRBV6-1	TRBD2	15
TGTGCCTCCTCGAGAGAGGCCCTCTACGAGCAGTACTTC	CASSREALYEQYF	TRBJ2-7	TRBV19	.	13
TGCAGCACGAGCTCAGACAGGGGTTGGGGAGAGACCCAGTACTTC	CSTSSDRGWGETQYF	TRBJ2-5	TRBV29-1	TRBD1	15
TGTGCCAGCAGCCCGACAGGTGAATCCTACAATGAGCAGTTCTTC	CASSPTGESYNEQFF	TRBJ2-1	TRBV6-4	.	15
TGCGCCACCAGCCGGACAGGGGTCTCCTACGAGCAGTACTTC	CATSRTGVSYEQYF	TRBJ2-7	TRBV5-1	TRBD1	14
TGCGCCAGCAGCTCGGGGGTCAGGGTCGCCTACAATGAGCAGTTCTTC	CASSSGVRVAYNEQFF	TRBJ2-1	TRBV5-1	.	16
TGTGCCAGCAGTGAAGCGCTTCGGGATCAGCCCCAGCATTTT	CASSEALRDQPQHF	TRBJ1-5	TRBV2	.	14
TGTGCCATCACGGCCCGGGACACCGTCCCCGATGAGCAGTTCTTC	CAITARDTVPDEQFF	TRBJ2-1	TRBV10-3	.	15
TGTGCCAGCAGCTTACCTCCCGGGACTAGCGGGAGCGGTACGCAGTATTTT	CASSLPPGTSGSGTQYF	TRBJ2-3	TRBV5-4	TRBD2	17
TGCAGCGTTGAGAGTGGCACTGAAGCTTTCTTT	CSVESGTEAFF	TRBJ1-1	TRBV29-1	.	11
TGTGCCAGCCGACTAGAGGGCGAGCAGTACTTC	CASRLEGEQYF	TRBJ2-7	TRBV2	.	11
TGTGCCAGTACAAAGGGACAGCCGAACACTGAAGCTTTCTTT	CASTKGQPNTEAFF	TRBJ1-1	TRBV19	TRBD1	14
TGTGCCAGCAGTTCCCCGGATCAGCCCCAGCATTTT	CASSSPDQPQHF	TRBJ1-5	TRBV6-5	.	12
TGCGCCAGCAGCTTACAGGCAGCGAACACTGAAGCTTTCTTT	CASSLQAANTEAFF	TRBJ1-1	TRBV5-1	.	14
TGTGCCGCCTCGGGACAGGGGAACACCGGGGAGCTGTTTTTT	CAASGQGNTGELFF	TRBJ2-2	TRBV10-3	TRBD1	14
TGTGCCAGCAGCTTAGCAGGGGGCGGGGATACGCAGTATTTT	CASSLAGGGDTQYF	TRBJ2-3	TRBV7-6	TRBD1	14
TGTGCCAGCAGCTTAGCTAGGATAGCGGGGGGCCGAGAGACCCAGTACTTC	CASSLARIAGGRETQYF	TRBJ2-5	TRBV7-8	TRBD2	17
TGTGCCAGTACCCCGTATCGGGACAGGGATTCGGCCCAGCATTTT	CASTPYRDRDSAQHF	TRBJ1-5	TRBV19	TRBD1	15
TGTGCCAGCAGTGGTCCATCGGGACTCGAAGCTTTCTTT	CASSGPSGLEAFF	TRBJ1-1	TRBV6-1	.	13
TGTGCCAGCAGTCCTACAGGGACCACTGAAGCTTTCTTT	CASSPTGTTEAFF	TRBJ1-1	TRBV7-9	.	13
TGCGCCAGCAGCCAAGCCCCCCAGGGGAGTAATGAAAAACTGTTTTTT	CASSQAPQGSNEKLFF	TRBJ1-4	TRBV4-3	.	16
TGTGCCATCAGTGAGGGGGGACTACCTTCCGAGCAGTACTTC	CAISEGGLPSEQYF	TRBJ2-7	TRBV10-3	TRBD2	14
TGTGCCAGCAGTTACCAGGGAAATAGCTATGGCTACACCTTC	CASSYQGNSYGYTF	TRBJ1-2	TRBV6-6	.	14
TGTGCCAGCGAGAAGCCGACCGGGGAGCTGTTTTTT	CASEKPTGELFF	TRBJ2-2	TRBV6-1	.	12